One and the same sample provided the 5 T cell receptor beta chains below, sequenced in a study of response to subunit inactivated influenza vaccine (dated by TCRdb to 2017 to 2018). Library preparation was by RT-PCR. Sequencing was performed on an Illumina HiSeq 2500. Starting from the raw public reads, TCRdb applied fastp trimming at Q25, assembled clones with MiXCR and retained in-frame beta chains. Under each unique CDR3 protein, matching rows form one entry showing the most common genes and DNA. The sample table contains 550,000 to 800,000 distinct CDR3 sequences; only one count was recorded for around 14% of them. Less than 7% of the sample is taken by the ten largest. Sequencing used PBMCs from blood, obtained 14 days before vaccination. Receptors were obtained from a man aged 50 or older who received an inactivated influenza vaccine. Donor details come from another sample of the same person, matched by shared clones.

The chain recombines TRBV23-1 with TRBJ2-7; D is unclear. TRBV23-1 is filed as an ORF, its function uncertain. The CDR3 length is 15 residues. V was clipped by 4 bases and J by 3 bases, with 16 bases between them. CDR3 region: CASSRQTRLNYEQYF. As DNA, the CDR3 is TGCGCCAGCAGTCGCCAAACTCGGCTCAACTACGAGCAGTACTTC.

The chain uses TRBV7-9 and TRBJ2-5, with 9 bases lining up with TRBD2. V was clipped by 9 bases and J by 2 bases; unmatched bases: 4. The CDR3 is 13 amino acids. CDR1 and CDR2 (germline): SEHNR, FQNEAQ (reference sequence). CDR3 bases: TGTGCCAGTCGACTAGCGGAACAAGAGACCCAGTACTTC. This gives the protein CASRLAEQETQYF.

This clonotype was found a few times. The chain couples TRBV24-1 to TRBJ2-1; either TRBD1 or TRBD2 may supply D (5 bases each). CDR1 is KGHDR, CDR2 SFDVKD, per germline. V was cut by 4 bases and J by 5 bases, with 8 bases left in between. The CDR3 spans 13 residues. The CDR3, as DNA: TGTGCCACCAGTGACGTGGGGGACAATGAGCAGTTCTTC. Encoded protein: CATSDVGDNEQFF.

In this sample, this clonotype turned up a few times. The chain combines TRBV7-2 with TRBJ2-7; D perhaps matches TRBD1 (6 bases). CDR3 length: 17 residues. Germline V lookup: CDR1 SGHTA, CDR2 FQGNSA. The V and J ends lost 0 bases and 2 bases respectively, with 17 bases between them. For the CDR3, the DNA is TGTGCCAGCAGCTTAGCGGGGACACCCCCTGGGGCCTACGAGCAGTACTTC. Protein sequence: CASSLAGTPPGAYEQYF.

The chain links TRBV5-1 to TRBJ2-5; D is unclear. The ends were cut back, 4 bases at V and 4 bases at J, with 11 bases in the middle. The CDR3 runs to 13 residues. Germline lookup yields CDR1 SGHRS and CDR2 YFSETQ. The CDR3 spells CASSPEGRETQYF. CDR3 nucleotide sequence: TGCGCCAGCAGCCCTGAAGGACGAGAGACCCAGTACTTC. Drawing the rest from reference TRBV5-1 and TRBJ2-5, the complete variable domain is KAGVTQTPRYLIKTRGQQVTLSCSPISGHRSVSWYQQTPGQGLQFLFEYFSETQRNKGNFPGRFSGRQFSNSRSEMNVSTLELGDSALYLCASSPEGRETQYFGPGTRLLVL.